Presented here are 29 T cell receptor beta chains from one specimen sequenced in a study of shared clonotypes between healthy human individuals. The assay was immunoSEQ multiplex PCR, and TCRdb's table has in-frame clones only and misses some. The table lists 650,000 to 750,000 clones, roughly 70% of them singletons. Sequences were obtained from memory CD4+ T cells sorted from blood. Subset noted: CD45RA-negative fraction. These receptors all stem from a woman under 40 in good health.

The chain recombines TRBV5-1 with TRBJ1-1; D is unclear. CDR3 length: 15 amino acids. CDR1 and CDR2 from the germline V gene are SGHRS and YFSETQ. V was shortened by 4 bases and J by 2 bases, with 15 bases between the two germline ends. CDR3 region: CASSQGHEGNTEAFF. Written as DNA, the CDR3 is TGCGCCAGCAGCCAAGGGCATGAGGGAAACACTGAAGCTTTCTTT.

This clone was observed a few times. The chain employs TRBV6-6 and TRBJ1-1; no clear D. Trimming took 2 bases from V and 1 from J, leaving 11 bases between them. The CDR3 length is 15 residues. CDR1 and CDR2 from the germline V gene are MNHNY and SVGAGI (reference sequence). The CDR3 DNA reads as TGTGCCAGCAGTTACAGGGTAGGCCCGAACACTGAAGCTTTCTTT. Protein product: CASSYRVGPNTEAFF.

The chain joins TRBV4-2 to TRBJ2-7, with TRBD2 identical over 13 bases. From germline, CDR1 is LGHNA and CDR2 YNFKEQ. CDR3 length: 16 residues. The trim removed 4 bases at V and 4 bases at J, leaving 7 bases unmatched. The CDR3 bases are TGTGCCAGCAGCCCCCTAGGACTAGCGGGAGTGTACGAGCAGTACTTC. Amino acids: CASSPLGLAGVYEQYF.

V usage is TRBV5-4 and J usage is TRBJ2-3; no reliable D call. V was pared by 2 bases and J by 2 bases, with 9 bases between. The CDR3 loop spans 14 amino acids. Germline CDR1 is SGHNT and CDR2 is YYREEE (reference sequence). CDR3 bases: TGTGCCAGCAGCTTTCGAGGCGACACAGATACGCAGTATTTT. The encoded protein is CASSFRGDTDTQYF.

The genes are TRBV5-1 and TRBJ1-2, with D possibly TRBD1 on 6 matching bases. This CDR3 region has 13 residues. V lost 3 bases and J 2 bases, leaving 8 bases between the germline ends. Germline V CDR1 and CDR2: SGHRS, YFSETQ. This CDR3 reads CASSSGQNYGYTF. The CDR3 DNA sequence: TGCGCCAGCAGCTCGGGACAAAACTATGGCTACACCTTC. Drawing the rest from reference TRBV5-1 and TRBJ1-2, the complete variable domain is KAGVTQTPRYLIKTRGQQVTLSCSPISGHRSVSWYQQTPGQGLQFLFEYFSETQRNKGNFPGRFSGRQFSNSRSEMNVSTLELGDSALYLCASSSGQNYGYTFGSGTRLTVV.

This clone was picked up one time. The chain links TRBV5-1 to TRBJ1-4, with 8 bases fitting TRBD1. The CDR3 is 14 amino acids. The junction had 4 bases not matched to a gene; V was cut back by 1 base and J by 8 bases. CDR1 is SGHRS, CDR2 YFSETQ, per germline. The CDR3 DNA follows: TGCGCCAGCAGCTTGACAGGGGGTCGAGAAAAACTGTTTTTT. This codes for CASSLTGGREKLFF.

The genes are TRBV4-1 and TRBJ2-4, with D possibly matching TRBD1 (6 bases). The CDR3 has 16 amino acids. V was trimmed by 1 base and J by 2 bases, leaving 12 bases between them. Germline loops: CDR1 MGHRA, CDR2 YSYEKL. DNA of the CDR3: TGCGCCAGCAGCCAAGGGTGGCAGGGGACCAAAAACATTCAGTACTTC. Its translation is CASSQGWQGTKNIQYF.

The rearrangement joins TRBV25-1 to TRBJ2-5, with 8 bases aligning to TRBD1. The J call may be in error: the DNA end matches TRBJ2-7 better. The CDR3 loop spans 15 amino acids. Germline-derived CDR1 and CDR2 are MGHDK and SYGVNS. CDR3 sequence reads: CASSDGAGGPYEQYF. The DNA of the CDR3 is TGTGCCAGCAGTGATGGTGCAGGGGGCCCCTACGAGCAGTACTTC.

This clone has just one count. The chain uses TRBV4-1 and TRBJ2-1; 11 nucleotides agree with TRBD2. V lost 1 base to trimming and J lost 1 base; unmatched junction nucleotides: 6. The CDR3 loop spans 18 amino acids. Germline loops: CDR1 MGHRA, CDR2 YSYEKL. DNA of the CDR3: TGCGCCAGCAGCCAAGGGTCTGCTAGCGGGAGGTCCTACAATGAGCAGTTCTTC. It encodes CASSQGSASGRSYNEQFF.

This clone was observed many times. The identical CDR3 is also encoded by other nucleotide sequences in the sample. The V and J genes are TRBV7-2 and TRBJ2-2; TRBD1 aligns across 9 bases. V was pared by 3 bases and J by 2 bases, with 4 bases of the junction left unmatched. Germline loops: CDR1 SGHTA, CDR2 FQGNSA. The CDR3 has 16 residues. CDR3 nucleotides: TGTGCCAGCAGCTTGGGGGGACAGGGCAACACCGGGGAGCTGTTTTTT. Amino acid sequence: CASSLGGQGNTGELFF.

This clone was picked up a small number of times. The chain carries TRBV30 and TRBJ2-7; D is uncertain. Trimming shortened V by 0 bases and J by 4 bases, and 7 bases separated the two germline ends. The germline gives CDR1 GTSNPN, CDR2 SVGIG (reference sequence). The CDR3 is 12 residues long. The CDR3 bases are TGTGCCTGGAGTGTCACGGCGTACGAGCAGTACTTC. It specifies CAWSVTAYEQYF.

This clone was seen a few times. V usage is TRBV25-1 and J usage is TRBJ2-7, with a tentative D call TRBD1 (5 bases). The CDR3 is 16 residues long. The germline V and J ends were trimmed by 3 bases and 2 bases, with 17 bases remaining between them. CDR1 and CDR2 from the germline V gene are MGHDK and SYGVNS. The CDR3 protein is CASSEPTARRAYEQYF. CDR3 DNA: TGTGCCAGCAGTGAGCCGACAGCGCGAAGAGCCTACGAGCAGTACTTC.

The V gene is TRBV18, the J gene TRBJ2-1; 8 bases are a match to TRBD2. CDR1 and CDR2 from the germline V gene are KGHSH and LQKENI. J lost 4 bases, V lost 0 bases, and 5 bases had no gene match. The CDR3 consists of 16 residues. CDR3 sequence (DNA): TGTGCCAGCTCACCACCTAGCGGGACCATTTACAATGAGCAGTTCTTC. Amino acid sequence: CASSPPSGTIYNEQFF.

Only a few counts were recorded for this clone. V and J are TRBV6-6 and TRBJ2-5; tentatively, D is TRBD2 (5 bases). The germline V gene has CDR1 MNHNY and CDR2 SVGAGI (reference sequence). The length of the CDR3 is 13 residues. Trimming left V 2 bases short and J 5 bases short, with 9 bases between. The CDR3 region has the DNA TGTGCCAGCAGTTACCTATCGGGGGAGACCCAGTACTTC. This codes for CASSYLSGETQYF.

On this clone: Within the sample, other DNA sequences also encode this same CDR3. This chain uses TRBV10-3 with TRBJ2-5; D unclear. In germline, CDR1 is ENHRY, CDR2 SYGVKD. This CDR3 has 12 residues. V dropped 2 bases and J dropped 2 bases, with 3 bases sitting between them. In DNA, the CDR3 is TGTGCCATCAGTGAGACACAAGAGACCCAGTACTTC. Its translation: CAISETQETQYF.

This chain links TRBV19 with TRBJ2-1; 9 bases are a match to TRBD2. Germline V gene lookup returns CDR1 LNHDA and CDR2 SQIVND (reference sequence). CDR3 length: 12 residues. Trimming took 5 bases from V and 11 from J; bases not matched to a gene: 4. In DNA form, the CDR3 reads TGTGCCAGTAGTGTTGGGACTAGCAAGCAGTTCTTC. Protein product: CASSVGTSKQFF.

The genes are TRBV5-4 and TRBJ1-2; 10 bases match TRBD1. The CDR3 has 14 amino acids. CDR1 and CDR2 from the germline V gene are SGHNT and YYREEE (reference sequence). V shed 4 bases and J 8 bases; nucleotides not matched to a gene: 8. The CDR3 coding sequence is TGTGCCAGCAGCGGAGACAGGGGGCGGTGGGGCTACACCTTC. It codes for CASSGDRGRWGYTF. The variable domain in full, with the rest retrieved from reference TRBV5-4 and TRBJ1-2, is ETGVTQSPTHLIKTRGQQVTLRCSSQSGHNTVSWYQQALGQGPQFIFQYYREEENGRGNFPPRFSGLQFPNYSSELNVNALELDDSALYLCASSGDRGRWGYTFGSGTRLTVV.

A word on this clone: This same CDR3 is encoded by further DNA sequences in the sample. The rearrangement uses TRBV30 and TRBJ2-7, with unresolved D. The CDR3 totals 15 residues. Germline V gene data show CDR1 as GTSNPN and CDR2 as SVGIG (reference sequence). V dropped 0 bases and J dropped 3 bases, with 15 bases sitting between them. This chain's CDR3 is CAWSVLEGLSYEQYF. The CDR3 nucleotides read TGTGCCTGGAGTGTCTTAGAAGGATTAAGCTACGAGCAGTACTTC.

This sequence joins TRBV18 and TRBJ1-5, with 7 nucleotides matching TRBD1. The CDR3 sequence is 14 residues long. The V gene's germline CDR1 is KGHSH and CDR2 LQKENI. V lost 2 bases, J lost 5 bases, and 3 bases stayed unmatched. The CDR3 spells CASSPRQGHQPQHF. The DNA of the CDR3 is TGTGCCAGCTCACCAAGACAGGGTCATCAGCCCCAGCATTTT.

The genes are TRBV10-3 and TRBJ1-1; D unresolved. The length of the CDR3 is 15 residues. In germline, CDR1 is ENHRY, CDR2 SYGVKD. V was pared by 0 bases and J by 1 base, with 9 bases between. CDR3 DNA sequence: TGTGCCATCAGTGAGTCAATAGGAGGGAACACTGAAGCTTTCTTT. It translates to CAISESIGGNTEAFF.

V and J are TRBV5-6 and TRBJ1-5, with 7 bases identical to TRBD1. Per the germline V gene, CDR1 is SGHDT and CDR2 is YYEEEE. The CDR3 contains 15 residues. V was pared by 4 bases and J by 1 base, with 5 bases of the junction left unmatched. The CDR3 nucleotides read TGTGCCAGCAGCCTGCGACAGGGCAGCAATCAGCCCCAGCATTTT. It translates to CASSLRQGSNQPQHF.

This clone was seen more than once but under ten times. The V gene is TRBV2, the J gene TRBJ2-2, with TRBD2 matching over 12 bases. Germline-derived CDR1 and CDR2 are SNHLY and FYNNEI. This CDR3 is built from 18 residues. With 5 bases clipped from V and 3 bases from J, the junction kept 10 bases outside the gene matches. CDR3 nucleotides: TGTGCCAGCAGTTTGGGGCTAGCGGGAGGGGGATACACCGGGGAGCTGTTTTTT. Its protein product is CASSLGLAGGGYTGELFF.

The chain carries TRBV28 and TRBJ1-2; 9 nucleotides agree with TRBD1. This CDR3 region has 14 residues. Trimming cost V 5 bases and J 7 bases; bases outside gene matches: 8. Germline V gives CDR1 MDHEN, CDR2 SYDVKM. The CDR3 coding sequence is TGTGCCAGCAGTCTAGGCGGGACAGGGTTTGGCTACACCTTC. It translates to CASSLGGTGFGYTF.

The chain joins TRBV5-1 to TRBJ2-7; no firm D call. V shed 0 bases and J shed 5 bases, with 6 bases lying between them. Germline V CDR1 and CDR2: SGHRS, YFSETQ. This CDR3 is 12 amino acids long. The CDR3 sequence is CASSLEADEQYF. CDR3 DNA: TGCGCCAGCAGCTTGGAGGCGGACGAGCAGTACTTC.

The CDR3 sequence: CASSLGAGATNEKLFF. DNA of the CDR3: TGTGCCAGCAGCTTAGGGGCGGGGGCAACTAATGAAAAACTGTTTTTT. V is TRBV7-8 and J is TRBJ1-4, with D perhaps TRBD1 (5 bases). Germline assignment: CDR1 SGHVS and CDR2 FQNEAQ. This CDR3 spans 16 amino acids. V shed 1 base and J shed 0 bases, with 9 bases lying between them.

This clone came up a few times. This specimen includes other DNA sequences encoding the same CDR3. This chain links TRBV5-1 with TRBJ2-1, with D perhaps TRBD1 (6 bases). The V end was cut by 4 bases, the J end by 3 bases, with 14 bases between. The germline V gene has CDR1 SGHRS and CDR2 YFSETQ. The CDR3 sequence is 15 residues long. CDR3 amino acids: CASSPDSVGYNEQFF. The CDR3 DNA reads as TGCGCCAGCAGCCCGGACAGTGTCGGCTACAATGAGCAGTTCTTC. Together with reference TRBV5-1 and TRBJ2-1, the CDR3 gives the full variable domain: KAGVTQTPRYLIKTRGQQVTLSCSPISGHRSVSWYQQTPGQGLQFLFEYFSETQRNKGNFPGRFSGRQFSNSRSEMNVSTLELGDSALYLCASSPDSVGYNEQFFGPGTRLTVL.

In its sample, this clone was seen a few times. This chain links TRBV7-3 with TRBJ2-2, with D possibly being TRBD1 (5 bases). V lost 1 base and J 2 bases, leaving 8 bases between the germline ends. The CDR3 spans 15 residues. From germline, CDR1 is SGHTA and CDR2 FQGTGA. This CDR3 is CASSLNQGNTGELFF. The CDR3 DNA reads TGTGCCAGCAGCTTAAACCAGGGTAACACCGGGGAGCTGTTTTTT.

This clone was recorded once. Other DNA variants within this sample encode the same CDR3. The chain has TRBV5-1 and TRBJ2-1; TRBD2 matches 7 bases. V dropped 2 bases and J dropped 1; count of bases not matched to a gene: 3. Germline V CDR1 and CDR2: SGHRS, YFSETQ. The CDR3 consists of 15 residues. In DNA form, the CDR3 reads TGCGCCAGCAGCTTAGCTAGCGGTTCCTACAATGAGCAGTTCTTC. The encoded protein is CASSLASGSYNEQFF.

The genes are TRBV4-1 and TRBJ2-7; 9 bases map to TRBD1. This CDR3 is built from 15 residues. Trimming cost V 3 bases and J 5 bases; bases outside gene matches: 8. Germline V CDR1 and CDR2: MGHRA, YSYEKL. The CDR3 spells CASSQPDRGFHEQYF. CDR3 DNA sequence: TGCGCCAGCAGCCAGCCGGACAGGGGTTTTCACGAGCAGTACTTC.